This T cell receptor beta chain was obtained from a study of Siglec-9 on CD8 T cells in melanoma. Some clones are missing from TCRdb's copy, which holds only in-frame ones; the method was immunoSEQ multiplex PCR. Of approximately 39,000 clones detected, about 80% appear once; the ten largest clones hold around 1.8%. Germline V gene data show CDR1 as MNHNS and CDR2 as SASEGT. The length of the CDR3 is 13 residues. After removal of 2 bases from V and 12 bases from J, the junction contained 10 bases not matched to a gene. General study points: Siglec-9 reportedly marks and regulates an effector memory CD8+ T-cell subset apparently accumulating in melanoma tumors.

A word on this clone: The antigen remains undetermined.

The TCR sequence derives from a human donor in good health. V usage is TRBV6-1 and J usage is TRBJ2-7, with 7 bases identical to TRBD2. The source material was Siglec-9- CD8+ T cells sorted from blood. CDR3 in DNA: TGTGCCAGCAGTGAAAGGGAGGGAAAGAGGCGGTACTTC. It encodes CASSEREGKRRYF.